What follows are 9 T cell receptor beta chains derived from one specimen sequenced in a study of beta chain features in type 1 diabetes. What was sequenced were expressed TCRB transcripts, since all of the isolated RNA had been reverse transcribed. Sequencing was performed with immunoSEQ multiplex PCR; in TCRdb, only in-frame clones are kept and a portion is missing. The sample consists of approximately 730,000 clones, over 10% of them appearing once. Antigens for these TCRs are unknown. Regarding the study as a whole: Type 1 diabetes patients had moderately but significantly shorter TCRB CDR3s in all four CD4+ subsets.

Source material: naive CD4+ T cells from blood. The receptors here all came from a man between 18 and 29 years old with type 1 diabetes.

This clone appeared a few times. This rearrangement joins TRBV6-5 to TRBJ2-1; a weak D match, TRBD2 (6 bases). The CDR3 is made up of 15 amino acids. V lost 0 bases and J 8 bases, leaving 14 bases between the germline ends. The germline V gene has CDR1 MNHEY and CDR2 SVGAGI. Here the CDR3 reads CASSYSGLPVDEQFF. The DNA for the CDR3 is TGTGCCAGCAGTTACTCCGGACTACCCGTGGATGAGCAGTTCTTC.

The rearrangement joins TRBV30 to TRBJ2-5; perhaps TRBD1 as D (5 bases). The DNA end is a closer match to TRBJ2-7, so the J assignment may be wrong. The CDR3 is made up of 13 amino acids. CDR1 is GTSNPN, CDR2 SVGIG, per germline (reference sequence). The CDR3 is CAWSFPGPYEQYF. The CDR3 DNA reads TGTGCCTGGAGTTTCCCAGGGCCCTACGAGCAGTACTTC.

This clone was seen a few times. CDR3 residues: CASSLEPYEQYF. The CDR3 DNA is TGTGCCAGCAGTTTGGAACCGTACGAGCAGTACTTC. The chain couples TRBV7-9 to TRBJ2-7; D is unresolved. Trimming cost V 6 bases and J 4 bases, with 10 bases left between them. The CDR3 sequence is 12 residues long. The V gene's germline CDR1 is SEHNR and CDR2 FQNEAQ (reference sequence). The full variable domain, rest sourced from reference TRBV7-9 and TRBJ2-7, is DTGVSQNPRHKITKRGQNVTFRCDPISEHNRLYWYRQTLGQGPEFLTYFQNEAQLEKSRLLSDRFSAERPKGSFSTLEIQRTEQGDSAMYLCASSLEPYEQYFGPGTRLTVT.

The J gene is TRBJ2-1, the V gene TRBV9; 13 nucleotides agree with TRBD2. The CDR3 totals 17 residues. Germline trimming cut 2 bases from V and 2 bases from J; bases unmatched to any gene: 4. The V gene's germline CDR1 is SGDLS and CDR2 YYNGEE. The CDR3: CASSVGTSGAPYNEQFF. The DNA of the CDR3 is TGTGCCAGCAGCGTTGGGACTAGCGGGGCCCCCTACAATGAGCAGTTCTTC. Using reference TRBV9 and TRBJ2-1 for the parts outside the CDR3, the full variable domain is DSGVTQTPKHLITATGQRVTLRCSPRSGDLSVYWYQQSLDQGLQFLIQYYNGEERAKGNILERFSAQQFPDLHSELNLSSLELGDSALYFCASSVGTSGAPYNEQFFGPGTRLTVL.

The table lists this clone with a few counts. V is TRBV29-1 and J is TRBJ1-2; TRBD1 aligns across 12 bases. The CDR3 sequence is 13 residues long. After removal of 5 bases from V and 4 bases from J, the junction contained 2 bases not matched to a gene. Germline-derived CDR1 and CDR2 are SQVTM and ANQGSEA. The CDR3 nucleotides read TGCAGCGTTTGGGGACAGGGGGCCTATGGCTACACCTTC. Its translation: CSVWGQGAYGYTF. Supplemented by reference TRBV29-1 and TRBJ1-2, the full variable domain reads SAVISQKPSRDICQRGTSLTIQCQVDSQVTMMFWYRQQPGQSLTLIATANQGSEATYESGFVIDKFPISRPNLTFSTLTVSNMSPEDSSIYLCSVWGQGAYGYTFGSGTRLTVV.

The rearrangement uses TRBV10-3 and TRBJ2-3, with D hard to call. Germline lookup yields CDR1 ENHRY and CDR2 SYGVKD. This CDR3 has 16 amino acids. V was trimmed by 4 bases and J by 5 bases, leaving 19 bases between them. Written as DNA, the CDR3 is TGTGCCATCAGTGCTGGTGTGTTGGAGCCCGGAGATACGCAGTATTTT. Protein: CAISAGVLEPGDTQYF.

This clone showed up just a few times. The gene calls are TRBV19 and TRBJ1-1; a possible D gene is TRBD1 (6 bases). This CDR3 region has 15 residues. V gave up 1 base and J gave up 3 bases, with 12 bases separating them. Germline values: CDR1 LNHDA, CDR2 SQIVND (reference sequence). CDR3 DNA sequence: TGTGCCAGTAGTATAGTGAGCAGGGGATACACTGAAGCTTTCTTT. The encoded protein is CASSIVSRGYTEAFF.

In its sample, this clone was seen a few times. The V gene is TRBV9, the J gene TRBJ2-5, with a possible D match to TRBD1 (6 bases). This CDR3 has 14 residues. In germline, CDR1 is SGDLS, CDR2 YYNGEE. V was trimmed by 0 bases and J by 7 bases, leaving 13 bases between them. The DNA for the CDR3 is TGTGCCAGCAGCGTAGTTTCGGACAGCCCGACCCAGTACTTC. This gives the protein CASSVVSDSPTQYF.

V is TRBV5-7 and J is TRBJ2-5, with 12 nucleotides matching TRBD2. TRBV5-7 is an ORF, with its function uncertain. The CDR3 is 16 amino acids. The trim removed 3 bases at V and 1 base at J, leaving 4 bases unmatched. As DNA, the CDR3 is TGTGCCAGCAGCTCCGGACTAGCGGGGTGCCAAGAGACCCAGTACTTC. This sequence encodes CASSSGLAGCQETQYF.